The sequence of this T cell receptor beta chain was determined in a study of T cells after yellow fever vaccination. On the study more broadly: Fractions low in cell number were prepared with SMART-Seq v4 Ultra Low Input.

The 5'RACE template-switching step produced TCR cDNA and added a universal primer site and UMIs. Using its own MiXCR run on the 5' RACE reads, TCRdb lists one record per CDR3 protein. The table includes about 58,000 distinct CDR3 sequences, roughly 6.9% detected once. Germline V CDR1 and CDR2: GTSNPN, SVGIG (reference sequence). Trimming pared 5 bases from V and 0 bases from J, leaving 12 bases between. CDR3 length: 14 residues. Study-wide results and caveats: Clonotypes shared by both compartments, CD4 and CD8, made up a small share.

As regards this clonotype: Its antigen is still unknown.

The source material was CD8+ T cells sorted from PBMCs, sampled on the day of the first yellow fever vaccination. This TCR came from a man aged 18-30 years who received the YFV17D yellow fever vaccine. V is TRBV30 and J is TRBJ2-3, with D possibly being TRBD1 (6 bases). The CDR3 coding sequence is TGTGCCTGGGCCCAAGGGGGAAGCACAGATACGCAGTATTTT. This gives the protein CAWAQGGSTDTQYF. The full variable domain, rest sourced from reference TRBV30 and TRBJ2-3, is SQTIHQWPATLVQPVGSPLSLECTVEGTSNPNLYWYRQAAGRGLQLLFYSVGIGQISSEVPQNLSASRPQDRQFILSSKKLLLSDSGFYLCAWAQGGSTDTQYFGPGTRLTVL.